A selection of T cell receptor beta chains follows, all from one sample in a study of beta chain features in type 1 diabetes. Libraries were prepared by immunoSEQ multiplex PCR; TCRdb keeps only in-frame clonotypes and omits some of them. The sample shows around 150,000 clones, less than 9.5% of them seen only once. Material: central memory CD4+ T cells from blood. These receptors came from a man younger than 35 in good health. Each CDR3 is given with its conserved first and last residue. Fields, in order: clone size, J gene, V gene, D gene, CDR3 protein, CDR3 DNA. A D gene is named only where the DNA matches it firmly. Clone size is stated in some rows and not others, as once, few, many or a class when expanded.

>NA|TRBJ2-2|TRBV5-6|NA
CASSLRGWAAGELFF
TGTGCCAGCAGCTTGCGTGGCTGGGCTGCCGGGGAGCTGTTTTTT
>few|TRBJ1-2|TRBV5-1|TRBD1
CASSLDGQGYYTF
TGCGCCAGCAGCTTGGATGGACAGGGGTACTACACCTTC
>NA|TRBJ1-1|TRBV29-1|TRBD1
CSVEGTGGANTEAFF
TGCAGCGTTGAGGGGACAGGGGGTGCGAACACTGAAGCTTTCTTT
>many|TRBJ2-3|TRBV13|NA
CASSPFLAFTDTQYF
TGTGCCAGCAGCCCGTTCTTGGCCTTCACAGATACGCAGTATTTT
>once|TRBJ2-5|TRBV4-1|TRBD1
CASSQGTGSWETQYF
TGCGCCAGCAGCCAAGGGACAGGGAGCTGGGAGACCCAGTACTTC
>NA|TRBJ2-1|TRBV11-2|NA
CASSSYSSSLNEQFF
TGTGCCAGCAGCTCATATAGCAGTTCCCTCAATGAGCAGTTCTTC
>NA|TRBJ1-4|TRBV19|NA
CASRGTEKLFF
TGTGCCAGTCGCGGAACGGAAAAACTGTTTTTT
>NA|TRBJ2-3|TRBV5-1|NA
CASSLGQGFTGTQYF
TGCGCCAGCAGCTTGGGCCAAGGGTTCACGGGAACGCAGTATTTT
>few|TRBJ2-1|TRBV5-1|TRBD1
CASSFGQGAYNEQFF
TGCGCCAGCAGCTTCGGACAGGGGGCTTACAATGAGCAGTTCTTC
>NA|TRBJ2-7|TRBV9|NA
CASSPQTGSYEQYF
TGTGCCAGCAGCCCCCAGACAGGCTCCTACGAGCAGTACTTC
>NA|TRBJ1-1|TRBV29-1|NA
CSVQGSTEAFF
TGCAGCGTTCAGGGGAGCACTGAAGCTTTCTTT
>few|TRBJ2-3|TRBV5-6|TRBD1
CASSLRSGGTDTQYF
TGTGCCAGCAGCTTGAGGTCAGGGGGAACAGATACGCAGTATTTT
>NA|TRBJ2-2|TRBV5-4|TRBD1
CASSYRDRGTGELFF
TGTGCCAGCAGTTACCGGGACAGGGGAACCGGGGAGCTGTTTTTT
>few|TRBJ1-1|TRBV11-2|NA
CASSLVQNTEAFF
TGTGCCAGCAGCTTAGTACAGAACACTGAAGCTTTCTTT
>NA|TRBJ2-3|TRBV19|NA
CASKLRDWSTDTQYF
TGTGCCAGTAAGTTGCGGGACTGGAGCACAGATACGCAGTATTTT
>NA|TRBJ1-2|TRBV27|NA
CASSLGTAGDYGYTF
TGTGCCAGCAGTTTAGGGACCGCGGGGGACTATGGCTACACCTTC
>few|TRBJ1-1|TRBV28|TRBD1
CASSLWSGGGPEAFF
TGTGCCAGCAGCCTGTGGTCAGGGGGCGGTCCTGAAGCTTTCTTT
>NA|TRBJ2-3|TRBV4-3|NA
CASSQISAVTDTQYF
TGCGCCAGCAGCCAAATCTCCGCGGTAACAGATACGCAGTATTTT
>NA|TRBJ2-3|TRBV11-2|NA
CASSAEYTQYF
TGTGCCAGCAGCGCAGAATATACGCAGTATTTT
>NA|TRBJ2-3|TRBV7-6|NA
CASSTPDTPGFTDTQYF
TGTGCCAGCAGCACCCCGGACACCCCTGGCTTCACAGATACGCAGTATTTT
>once|TRBJ2-7|TRBV6-5|NA
CASVRGLGSYEQYF
TGTGCCAGCGTTCGAGGCCTTGGCTCCTACGAGCAGTACTTC
>few|TRBJ2-7|TRBV28|TRBD1
CASSPAQGEWYEQYF
TGTGCCAGCAGCCCAGCACAGGGGGAGTGGTACGAGCAGTACTTC
>once|TRBJ2-7|TRBV7-3|TRBD2
CASSLSAGGPYEQYF
TGTGCCAGCAGCTTATCGGCGGGAGGGCCCTACGAGCAGTACTTC
>few|TRBJ2-7|TRBV15|NA
CATSRDRTYSYEQYF
TGTGCCACCAGCAGAGACAGGACTTACTCCTACGAGCAGTACTTC
>NA|TRBJ1-2|TRBV7-9|TRBD1
CASSTRTGGSVSGYTF
TGTGCCAGCAGCACGCGGACAGGGGGAAGCGTCAGTGGCTACACCTTC
>few|TRBJ2-3|TRBV6-1|TRBD1
CASSHRRGRDTQYF
TGTGCCAGCAGTCACCGCAGGGGGCGGGATACGCAGTATTTT
>NA|TRBJ1-4|TRBV9|NA
CASSVGGGNNEKLFF
TGTGCCAGCAGCGTAGGTGGCGGAAATAATGAAAAACTGTTTTTT
>few|TRBJ2-5|TRBV7-2|TRBD1
CASSLTGVETQYF
TGTGCCAGCAGCCTAACAGGGGTAGAGACCCAGTACTTC
>NA|TRBJ1-2|TRBV28|TRBD1
CASIGGGSNYGYTF
TGTGCCAGCATAGGGGGCGGATCCAACTATGGCTACACCTTC
>NA|TRBJ2-7|TRBV5-6|TRBD1
CASSRGRIYEQYF
TGTGCCAGCAGCAGGGGGCGAATTTACGAGCAGTACTTC
>many|TRBJ1-1|TRBV7-6|NA
CASSASGVSPEAFF
TGTGCCAGCAGCGCTTCAGGGGTGAGCCCTGAAGCTTTCTTT
>NA|TRBJ2-5|TRBV28|NA
CASSLLTGFKDGETQYF
TGTGCCAGCAGTTTACTCACAGGGTTTAAGGACGGAGAGACCCAGTACTTC
>NA|TRBJ1-6|TRBV7-3|NA
CASSLGRDSPLHF
TGTGCCAGCAGCTTAGGGCGGGATTCACCCCTCCACTTT
>many|TRBJ2-7|TRBV6-5|TRBD2
CASRGGTSGPYEQYF
TGTGCCAGCAGGGGCGGGACTAGCGGTCCCTACGAGCAGTACTTC
>NA|TRBJ1-5|TRBV4-3|NA
CASSQPRGPQHF
TGCGCCAGCAGCCAACCCAGGGGGCCCCAGCATTTT
>NA|TRBJ2-5|TRBV7-3|NA
CASSSRDSVETQYF
TGTGCCAGCAGCTCAAGGGACTCGGTGGAGACCCAGTACTTC
>NA|TRBJ1-5|TRBV2|NA
CASSEGQSRFQPQHF
TGTGCCAGCAGTGAAGGACAGAGCCGTTTTCAGCCCCAGCATTTT
>few|TRBJ1-6|TRBV2|TRBD1
CASNPRTGDNSPLHF
TGTGCCAGCAACCCAAGGACAGGGGATAATTCACCCCTCCACTTT
>many|TRBJ2-1|TRBV30|TRBD2
CAWSGARRTSGYNEQFF
TGTGCCTGGAGTGGAGCCCGCCGGACTAGCGGATACAATGAGCAGTTCTTC
>many|TRBJ2-7|TRBV7-2|TRBD2
CASSWTSGEEQYF
TGTGCCAGCAGTTGGACTAGCGGGGAGGAGCAGTACTTC
>many|TRBJ2-4|TRBV7-2|NA
CASSGYRVDIQYF
TGTGCCAGCAGCGGATACAGGGTTGACATTCAGTACTTC
>few|TRBJ2-7|TRBV28|TRBD1
CASRISAGTGGLYEQYF
TGTGCCAGCAGGATTTCCGCCGGGACAGGGGGCCTCTACGAGCAGTACTTC
>NA|TRBJ2-3|TRBV28|NA
CAAFQTNTDTQYF
TGTGCCGCCTTTCAAACTAACACAGATACGCAGTATTTT
>NA|TRBJ2-5|TRBV18|NA
CASSPRQKETQYF
TGTGCCAGCTCTCCCCGCCAGAAAGAGACCCAGTACTTC